This T cell receptor (beta chain) was recovered during a study of cytomegalovirus exposure and HLA in healthy donors. Trimming removed 4 bases from V and 6 bases from J; junction bases left unmatched: 13. From germline, CDR1 is SGDLS and CDR2 YYNGEE. The CDR3 totals 17 residues. Repertoires were generated with immunoSEQ multiplex PCR, while TCRdb's copy carries only in-frame clones and drops some. The sample lists tens of thousands of clones, over 80% seen once, with 3.1% in the top ten. Findings of the study overall: It was reportedly the case that the classifier diagnosed cytomegalovirus status with high specificity and sensitivity.

As regards this clone: Its target is not known.

The receptor was isolated from a man in his late teens or twenties in good health and CMV-seronegative. This chain uses TRBV9 with TRBJ2-1, with 10 positions matching TRBD2. Material: PBMCs. The CDR3 coding sequence is TGTGCCAGCAGCCCCCGAGATAGCGGGAGGTTCGTCAATGAGCAGTTCTTC. Its protein product is CASSPRDSGRFVNEQFF.